A single T cell receptor beta chain is shown here with its context. Its antigen remains unidentified. Base quality data are lacking; no much larger clone is found one base away. Relative to germline, V is 8 bases shorter and J is 13 bases shorter, with 20 bases between their ends. The germline V gene gives CDR1 as LGHNA and CDR2 as YNFKEQ. The CDR3 holds 12 amino acids from the cysteine to the phenylalanine. This entry keeps only the CDR3 DNA: 36 bases, framed from base 1. Patients with autoimmune disease history or receiving systemic immunosuppression were excluded from the trial. In every dose cohort, peripheral blood was drawn for TCR sequencing at baseline, cycle 4 day 1, and cycle 7 day 1. The samples were taken from a phase I, first-in-human, multicenter, open-label dose-escalation trial of ivuxolimab. Adults with locally advanced or metastatic head and neck squamous cell, hepatocellular, melanoma or renal cell carcinoma were enrolled in the trial. Before TCR sequencing, CD4+ and CD8+ T cells were separately sorted from peripheral blood.

The data were obtained in a study of OX40 agonist ivuxolimab in advanced cancers. With regard to the full study: Ivuxolimab was an agonistic, fully human IgG2 monoclonal antibody directed against OX40 (CD134), a costimulatory receptor. Intravenous ivuxolimab was administered to patients every 2 weeks at six dose levels: 0.01, 0.1, 0.3, 1.5, 3 and 10 mg/kg. Among the 50 to 55 dose-escalation patients, about 19 had hepatocellular carcinoma, around 15 melanoma, 9 renal cell carcinoma and 9 head and neck cancer. A male proportion of nearly 85% and a mean age of approximately 61 years, ranging from about 20 to 79, were recorded for the dose-escalation cohort. Prior anti-PD-1, anti-PD-L1 or anti-CTLA-4 therapy was permitted, and checkpoint inhibitors had been received by about 37% of dose-escalation patients. Partial responses were achieved by three dose-escalation patients, of whom one had hepatocellular carcinoma and two had cutaneous melanoma. Peripheral TCRbeta sequencing aimed to test whether ivuxolimab altered TCR sequence diversity and caused clonal T-cell expansion. The paper reports the monotherapy dose-escalation portion (N = 52 patients) of the phase I ivuxolimab trial.

Broader findings and caveats from the paper: Low levels of normalized T-cell clonal expansion were also shown by some nonresponding patients. After ivuxolimab, expanded clones were on average more numerous among CD8+ T cells than among CD4+ T cells. At doses from 0.1 to 3.0 mg/kg, clonal expansion was seen in both CD4+ and CD8+ blood T cells between baseline and week 6. In the 0.1-3.0 mg/kg groups, partial responders had among the lowest normalized peripheral clonal expansion, particularly in CD8+ T cells. The antigen specificity of the clonally expanded peripheral T cells was not determined.

For sequencing of the TCRbeta CDR3 region, genomic DNA was extracted from the sorted cells. TCRbeta CDR3 regions were sequenced using the immunoSEQ Assay. TCRdb retrieved this table from immuneACCESS and kept in-frame rearrangements only. Not all clones are present; in checked studies, unresolved V genes account for under half, and no reason is known for the remainder. This sample lists 96,000 or so clones; about 84% were detected once. The ten largest clones capture around 5.8% of the sample. Recombination connected TRBV4-2 to TRBJ1-2; the D gene remains uncertain. The sequence was collected from an adult with an advanced solid tumor such as melanoma, head and neck, liver or kidney cancer. The source was CD4+ or CD8+ T cells sorted from blood, collected in a trial of the OX40 agonist ivuxolimab. For the CDR3, the sequence is CASGIPDPALTF. DNA sequence: TGTGCCAGCGGCATCCCGGACCCCGCTCTCACCTTC.